The T cell receptor beta chain under discussion was sequenced for a study of neurological immune-mediated disorders. Time point defined: longitudinal time-point 1 (baseline). Serving as healthy controls were blood bank volunteers based in Maryland, USA. Preparation of the unsorted libraries drew on 2 million PBMCs stored at -80 C. The making of cDNA relied on 5'RACE with 10-nucleotide random UMIs. TCRdb re-analysed the 5' RACE reads in MiXCR, keeping a single row per CDR3 protein. The table includes some 49,000 distinct CDR3 sequences, about 9.1% detected once. This CDR3 spans 18 amino acids. Germline V CDR1 and CDR2: MNHEY, SVGEGT. V shed 7 bases and J 4 bases; nucleotides not matched to a gene: 16. In this sample, this clonotype turned up many times.

Sequencing was carried out using PBMCs. The chain has TRBV6-2 or TRBV6-3 and TRBJ2-6; TRBD1 agrees at 7 bases. This TCR derives from a woman aged 40 to 50 in good health. CDR3 sequence (DNA): TGTGCCAGCATCCTTCGGGACAGCTTATCCTCCGGGGCCAACGTCCTGACTTTC. Encoded protein: CASILRDSLSSGANVLTF.